Listed below are T cell receptor beta chains from one sample, sequenced in a study of blood T cell repertoires in COVID-19. Assay used: immunoSEQ multiplex PCR; TCRdb lists only in-frame clones, some missing. Counted here are some 150,000 clones, 80% to 90% occurring once; the ten biggest clones make up under 9%. The material sequenced was peripheral blood. Every receptor here comes from a woman aged 45 to 65 with active or convalescent COVID-19. CDR3s include the opening cysteine and the closing phenylalanine or tryptophan. Each record gives: V gene, clone size, D gene, J gene, CDR3 DNA, CDR3 protein. D genes are given only for firm matches. Clone sizes are given selectively: once, few, many, or a class where the clone is expanded.

v_gene: TRBV6-6
abundance: NA
d_gene: NA
j_gene: TRBJ1-1
CDR3nt: TGTGCCAGCAGTCGACAGGTGAACACTGAAGCTTTCTTT
CDR3aa: CASSRQVNTEAFF

v_gene: TRBV5-1
abundance: NA
d_gene: NA
j_gene: TRBJ1-1
CDR3nt: TGCGCCAGCAGCCAAGGAGACAGTAATACTGAAGCTTTCTTT
CDR3aa: CASSQGDSNTEAFF

v_gene: TRBV29-1
abundance: NA
d_gene: NA
j_gene: TRBJ2-1
CDR3nt: TGCAGCGTTCGTAAGGGAGGCGGTTACAATGAGCAGTTCTTC
CDR3aa: CSVRKGGGYNEQFF

v_gene: TRBV6-5
abundance: NA
d_gene: NA
j_gene: TRBJ2-7
CDR3nt: TGTGCCAGCAGCCGCTATCCCCAGGCGACCTACGAGCAGTACTTC
CDR3aa: CASSRYPQATYEQYF

v_gene: TRBV30
abundance: NA
d_gene: TRBD1
j_gene: TRBJ1-5
CDR3nt: TGTGCCTGGAGTAACAGGGGACACAGCAATCAGCCCCAGCATTTT
CDR3aa: CAWSNRGHSNQPQHF

v_gene: TRBV3-1/TRBV3-2
abundance: NA
d_gene: TRBD1
j_gene: TRBJ1-2
CDR3nt: TGTGCCAGCAGCCAAGATTTATTAAGGGGGCGACCGCTGAGTGGCTACACCTTC
CDR3aa: CASSQDLLRGRPLSGYTF

v_gene: TRBV27
abundance: NA
d_gene: TRBD1
j_gene: TRBJ1-2
CDR3nt: TGTGCCAGCAGTTTCGGCGGGACAGGCCCCTATGGCTACACCTTC
CDR3aa: CASSFGGTGPYGYTF

v_gene: TRBV7-9
abundance: NA
d_gene: TRBD1
j_gene: TRBJ2-7
CDR3nt: TGTGCCAGCAGCTTGGCAACAGGGGCAAGCACAGTATACACGCAGTACTTC
CDR3aa: CASSLATGASTVYTQYF

v_gene: TRBV3-1/TRBV3-2
abundance: NA
d_gene: NA
j_gene: TRBJ2-1
CDR3nt: TGTGCCAGCAGCCCGACTAGTCCCCTTGCGTCCTACAATGAGCAGTTCTTC
CDR3aa: CASSPTSPLASYNEQFF

v_gene: TRBV4-1
abundance: NA
d_gene: NA
j_gene: TRBJ1-5
CDR3nt: TGCGCCAGCAGCCAGACCCAAGGCGGAAATCAGCCCCAGCATTTT
CDR3aa: CASSQTQGGNQPQHF

v_gene: TRBV28
abundance: NA
d_gene: TRBD1
j_gene: TRBJ1-3
CDR3nt: TGTGCCAGCAGTTTATTGCAGGGGGCGACTGGAAACACCATATATTTT
CDR3aa: CASSLLQGATGNTIYF

v_gene: TRBV7-2
abundance: NA
d_gene: TRBD1
j_gene: TRBJ2-5
CDR3nt: TGTGCCAGCAGCCCCCGGACAGGGGCTAGTGGGACCCAGTACTTC
CDR3aa: CASSPRTGASGTQYF

v_gene: TRBV2
abundance: NA
d_gene: NA
j_gene: TRBJ1-1
CDR3nt: TGTGCCAGCCGGGAGGACATGAACACTGAAGCTTTCTTT
CDR3aa: CASREDMNTEAFF

v_gene: TRBV28
abundance: NA
d_gene: NA
j_gene: TRBJ1-1
CDR3nt: TGTGCCACCTACGATCAGCGGGAAACTGAAGCTTTCTTT
CDR3aa: CATYDQRETEAFF

v_gene: TRBV28
abundance: NA
d_gene: TRBD2
j_gene: TRBJ2-3
CDR3nt: TGTGCCAGCAGTCCTGGACTAGCGGGAGTTGCAGATACGCAGTATTTT
CDR3aa: CASSPGLAGVADTQYF

v_gene: TRBV27
abundance: NA
d_gene: NA
j_gene: TRBJ1-3
CDR3nt: TGTGCCAGCAGTTTATACCCCGGCTCTGGAAACACCATATATTTT
CDR3aa: CASSLYPGSGNTIYF

v_gene: TRBV11-2
abundance: NA
d_gene: NA
j_gene: TRBJ2-2
CDR3nt: TGTGCCAGCAGCCCCCACAGACAGACCGGGGAGCTGTTTTTT
CDR3aa: CASSPHRQTGELFF

v_gene: TRBV7-3
abundance: NA
d_gene: NA
j_gene: TRBJ1-1
CDR3nt: TGTGCCAGCAGCTCAAGGGGGTGGACTGAAGCTTTCTTT
CDR3aa: CASSSRGWTEAFF

v_gene: TRBV11-3
abundance: NA
d_gene: NA
j_gene: TRBJ2-2
CDR3nt: TGTGCCAGCACAGGGGAGGGATCCAGAGGGGAGCTGTTTTTT
CDR3aa: CASTGEGSRGELFF

v_gene: TRBV28
abundance: NA
d_gene: NA
j_gene: TRBJ1-1
CDR3nt: TGTGCCAGCATTACTTCAGGGATGCGGCGGACTGAAGCTTTCTTT
CDR3aa: CASITSGMRRTEAFF

v_gene: TRBV5-1
abundance: NA
d_gene: NA
j_gene: TRBJ1-3
CDR3nt: TGCGCCAGCAGCTCCTCAGGGTCGGGAAACACCATATATTTT
CDR3aa: CASSSSGSGNTIYF

v_gene: TRBV9
abundance: once
d_gene: TRBD1
j_gene: TRBJ1-1
CDR3nt: TGTGCCAGCAGCCTCGAAGACAGGGGGTTGAACACTGAAGCTTTCTTT
CDR3aa: CASSLEDRGLNTEAFF

v_gene: TRBV6-5
abundance: NA
d_gene: NA
j_gene: TRBJ2-1
CDR3nt: TGTGCCAGCAGTTACTCCGACAGTTCATACAATGAGCAGTTCTTC
CDR3aa: CASSYSDSSYNEQFF

v_gene: TRBV28
abundance: NA
d_gene: NA
j_gene: TRBJ1-6
CDR3nt: TGTGCCAGCAGTACGATGACTGGTGGGTCACCCCTCCACTTT
CDR3aa: CASSTMTGGSPLHF

v_gene: TRBV19
abundance: NA
d_gene: NA
j_gene: TRBJ1-3
CDR3nt: TGTGCCAGTGACACAGGTGCCTCTGGAAACACCATATATTTT
CDR3aa: CASDTGASGNTIYF

v_gene: TRBV6-1
abundance: NA
d_gene: NA
j_gene: TRBJ2-1
CDR3nt: TGTGCCAGCAGTGAAGGGCGGCAAGACAATGAGCAGTTCTTC
CDR3aa: CASSEGRQDNEQFF

v_gene: TRBV6-5
abundance: NA
d_gene: TRBD1
j_gene: TRBJ1-2
CDR3nt: TGTGCCAGCAGCTATCCAGGGGGCTCGGGGGGCTACACCTTC
CDR3aa: CASSYPGGSGGYTF

v_gene: TRBV7-2
abundance: NA
d_gene: NA
j_gene: TRBJ1-2
CDR3nt: TGTGCCAGCAGCCTAGTTCCGATCCTAATCTCATCTAACTATGGCTACACCTTC
CDR3aa: CASSLVPILISSNYGYTF

v_gene: TRBV3-1/TRBV3-2
abundance: NA
d_gene: TRBD2
j_gene: TRBJ2-2
CDR3nt: TGTGCCAGCAGTCACGAAGGGACTAGCGGCGGGGAGCTGTTTTTT
CDR3aa: CASSHEGTSGGELFF

v_gene: TRBV7-2
abundance: NA
d_gene: TRBD1
j_gene: TRBJ1-4
CDR3nt: TGTGCCAGCAGCTTTTCGATCGGGACAGTTAATGAAAAACTGTTTTTT
CDR3aa: CASSFSIGTVNEKLFF

v_gene: TRBV11-1
abundance: NA
d_gene: TRBD1
j_gene: TRBJ1-2
CDR3nt: TGTGCCAGCAGCTTAGCCCCAGGGGGTGGCTACACCTTC
CDR3aa: CASSLAPGGGYTF

v_gene: TRBV2
abundance: NA
d_gene: TRBD1
j_gene: TRBJ1-1
CDR3nt: TGTGCCAGCAGGACAGGGTCGGGACGTTACACTGAAGCTTTCTTT
CDR3aa: CASRTGSGRYTEAFF

v_gene: TRBV5-4
abundance: NA
d_gene: NA
j_gene: TRBJ1-1
CDR3nt: TGTGCCAGCGGGCCTTCGGTACGGGGGGCGAGCACTGAAGCTTTCTTT
CDR3aa: CASGPSVRGASTEAFF

v_gene: TRBV28
abundance: NA
d_gene: NA
j_gene: TRBJ1-2
CDR3nt: TGTGCCAGCAGTCCTCGGACAGTCCACTATGGCTACACCTTC
CDR3aa: CASSPRTVHYGYTF

v_gene: TRBV6-5
abundance: NA
d_gene: NA
j_gene: TRBJ1-2
CDR3nt: TGTGCCAGCAGGGATGCCGGGAGCTATGGCTACACCTTC
CDR3aa: CASRDAGSYGYTF

v_gene: TRBV4-2
abundance: NA
d_gene: NA
j_gene: TRBJ1-4
CDR3nt: TGTGCCAGCGGGGGGGGACGAGGGTCGAGTGGTGAAAAACTGTTTTTT
CDR3aa: CASGGGRGSSGEKLFF

v_gene: TRBV14
abundance: NA
d_gene: TRBD1
j_gene: TRBJ2-2
CDR3nt: TGTGCCAGCAGCCCTCCCGGGACAGGGACCGGGGAGCTGTTTTTT
CDR3aa: CASSPPGTGTGELFF

v_gene: TRBV10-3
abundance: NA
d_gene: TRBD2
j_gene: TRBJ2-1
CDR3nt: TGTGCCATCAGTGGGATTACTAGCGGTAACTACAATGAGCAGTTCTTC
CDR3aa: CAISGITSGNYNEQFF

v_gene: TRBV30
abundance: NA
d_gene: NA
j_gene: TRBJ1-2
CDR3nt: TGTGCCTGGAGCCCGGGACTTTCTGTCTATGGCTACACCTTC
CDR3aa: CAWSPGLSVYGYTF

v_gene: TRBV5-1
abundance: NA
d_gene: NA
j_gene: TRBJ1-6
CDR3nt: TGCGCCAGCACCACTTCCAATTCACCCCTCCACTTT
CDR3aa: CASTTSNSPLHF

v_gene: TRBV4-1
abundance: once
d_gene: NA
j_gene: TRBJ1-5
CDR3nt: TGCGCCAGCAGCCAGGAATCACCGGACAGTAGCAATCAGCCCCAGCATTTT
CDR3aa: CASSQESPDSSNQPQHF

v_gene: TRBV14
abundance: NA
d_gene: NA
j_gene: TRBJ1-2
CDR3nt: TGTGCCAGCAGCCTAGCGGGAAAGTATGGCTACACCTTC
CDR3aa: CASSLAGKYGYTF

v_gene: TRBV12-3/TRBV12-4
abundance: NA
d_gene: NA
j_gene: TRBJ1-3
CDR3nt: TGTGCCAGCAGTCCCCGTTCGGGAAACACCATATATTTT
CDR3aa: CASSPRSGNTIYF

v_gene: TRBV11-1
abundance: NA
d_gene: TRBD1
j_gene: TRBJ2-1
CDR3nt: TGTGCCAGCAGCCGACAGGGGGCTAGCTCCTACAATGAGCAGTTCTTC
CDR3aa: CASSRQGASSYNEQFF

v_gene: TRBV5-1
abundance: NA
d_gene: TRBD1
j_gene: TRBJ1-1
CDR3nt: TGCGCCAGCAGCTTGGGCTCAGGGGGTACGAACACTGAAGCTTTCTTT
CDR3aa: CASSLGSGGTNTEAFF

v_gene: TRBV11-2
abundance: NA
d_gene: NA
j_gene: TRBJ2-3
CDR3nt: TGTGCCAGCAGCTTCACCCTAGGAGGGATAAGCACAGATACGCAGTATTTT
CDR3aa: CASSFTLGGISTDTQYF

v_gene: TRBV11-2
abundance: NA
d_gene: TRBD2
j_gene: TRBJ2-1
CDR3nt: TGTGCCAGCAGCTTAGAGGGCGGGAGGCCCTACAATGAGCAGTTCTTC
CDR3aa: CASSLEGGRPYNEQFF